This TCR beta chain was observed in a study of T cells after yellow fever vaccination. V was pared by 3 bases and J by 2 bases, with 11 bases between. The CDR3 length is 14 residues. Looked up from germline, CDR1 is LGHDT and CDR2 is YNNKEL (reference sequence). One entry per CDR3 protein results from TCRdb running MiXCR on the 5' RACE reads. The sample carries 450,000 to 650,000 distinct CDR3 sequences, roughly 14% recorded once. The clonotype originates from a man aged 25-45 years who received the YFV17D yellow fever vaccine. The V and J genes are TRBV3-1 and TRBJ2-7; perhaps TRBD1 as D (5 bases). This specimen consisted of PBMCs, obtained on the day of the yellow fever booster vaccination. This chain's CDR3 is CASSHYTGTYEQYF. Written as DNA, the CDR3 is TGTGCCAGCAGCCACTATACAGGTACCTACGAGCAGTACTTC.